This is a list of T cell receptor beta chains from one sample in a study of radiotherapy plus CTLA-4 blockade in lung cancer. The repertoire was sequenced with immunoSEQ multiplex PCR; TCRdb's copy has only in-frame clones and lacks some. The data show about 80,000 clones, 84% seen once. The sequenced sample was peripheral blood, obtained from a patient treated with radiotherapy plus ipilimumab. These receptors were obtained from a human donor with non-small cell lung cancer who had stable disease on radiotherapy plus ipilimumab. Each CDR3 is given with its conserved first and last residue. D genes are given only for firm matches. Size is stated for part of the rows, as once, few or many counts, or as a class when the clone is expanded.

cdr3_aa: CASSTQAGTSGRRFF
cdr3_nt: TGCGCCAGCAGCACCCAGGCCGGGACTAGCGGGAGGCGGTTCTTC
clone_size: once
d_call: TRBD2
j_call: TRBJ2-1
v_call: TRBV4-1

cdr3_aa: CASIDSMNTEAFF
cdr3_nt: TGTGCCAGCATTGACAGTATGAACACTGAAGCTTTCTTT
clone_size: -
d_call: -
j_call: TRBJ1-1
v_call: TRBV2

cdr3_aa: CASSPWAYEQYF
cdr3_nt: TGTGCCAGCAGCCCCTGGGCCTACGAGCAGTACTTC
clone_size: -
d_call: -
j_call: TRBJ2-7
v_call: TRBV28

cdr3_aa: CASSKGTGLNQPQHF
cdr3_nt: TGTGCCAGCAGCAAAGGGACAGGTCTCAATCAGCCCCAGCATTTT
clone_size: -
d_call: TRBD1
j_call: TRBJ1-5
v_call: TRBV11-2

cdr3_aa: CASSLTDSAYNEQFF
cdr3_nt: TGTGCCAGCAGCTTAACAGACAGCGCCTACAATGAGCAGTTCTTC
clone_size: few
d_call: -
j_call: TRBJ2-1
v_call: TRBV11-2

cdr3_aa: CASSPTGAPLTRGYTF
cdr3_nt: TGTGCCAGCAGTCCCACCGGGGCCCCACTAACTCGTGGCTACACCTTC
clone_size: -
d_call: -
j_call: TRBJ1-2
v_call: TRBV28

cdr3_aa: CASSPRFQGIVEQYF
cdr3_nt: TGTGCCAGCTCACCACGTTTCCAGGGGATTGTCGAGCAGTACTTC
clone_size: -
d_call: -
j_call: TRBJ2-7
v_call: TRBV18

cdr3_aa: CASSLVIGGSSYNEQFF
cdr3_nt: TGCGCCAGCAGCTTGGTTATCGGGGGGAGCTCCTACAATGAGCAGTTCTTC
clone_size: -
d_call: TRBD2
j_call: TRBJ2-1
v_call: TRBV5-1

cdr3_aa: CASRPRGAGYEQFF
cdr3_nt: TGTGCCAGCAGGCCCCGGGGGGCGGGTTATGAGCAGTTCTTC
clone_size: -
d_call: -
j_call: TRBJ2-1
v_call: TRBV6-1

cdr3_aa: CASSPDFNEKLFF
cdr3_nt: TGTGCCAGCTCACCAGATTTTAATGAAAAACTGTTTTTT
clone_size: few
d_call: -
j_call: TRBJ1-4
v_call: TRBV18

cdr3_aa: CASSSQGTGRSYEQYF
cdr3_nt: TGTGCCAGCAGTTCCCAAGGGACAGGGAGGTCCTACGAGCAGTACTTC
clone_size: -
d_call: TRBD1
j_call: TRBJ2-7
v_call: TRBV6-5

cdr3_aa: CASSITGTSYNEQFF
cdr3_nt: TGTGCCAGTAGTATAACCGGGACCTCCTACAATGAGCAGTTCTTC
clone_size: -
d_call: -
j_call: TRBJ2-1
v_call: TRBV19

cdr3_aa: CASSSRGGDYGYTF
cdr3_nt: TGTGCCAGCAGCTCCAGGGGAGGGGACTATGGCTACACCTTC
clone_size: -
d_call: -
j_call: TRBJ1-2
v_call: TRBV5-8

cdr3_aa: CASSPGTSGETQYF
cdr3_nt: TGTGCCAGCAGTCCCGGGACTAGCGGAGAGACCCAGTACTTC
clone_size: -
d_call: TRBD2
j_call: TRBJ2-5
v_call: TRBV6-6

cdr3_aa: CASSTDNYGYTF
cdr3_nt: TGTGCCAGTAGCACAGATAACTATGGCTACACCTTC
clone_size: -
d_call: -
j_call: TRBJ1-2
v_call: TRBV18

cdr3_aa: CASSASGTGRVGGYTF
cdr3_nt: TGCGCCAGCAGCGCTTCCGGGACAGGGAGGGTCGGAGGCTACACCTTC
clone_size: -
d_call: TRBD1
j_call: TRBJ1-2
v_call: TRBV5-1

cdr3_aa: CASSVAQTGQGNGYTF
cdr3_nt: TGTGCCAGCAGCGTAGCGCAGACGGGACAGGGGAATGGCTACACCTTC
clone_size: few
d_call: TRBD1
j_call: TRBJ1-2
v_call: TRBV9

cdr3_aa: CASSPRKGSRGYTF
cdr3_nt: TGTGCCAGCAGCCCGAGAAAGGGATCCCGGGGCTACACCTTC
clone_size: -
d_call: -
j_call: TRBJ1-2
v_call: TRBV11-2

cdr3_aa: CASSVAGGFSYNEQFF
cdr3_nt: TGTGCCAGCAGCGTAGCGGGAGGGTTTTCCTACAATGAGCAGTTCTTC
clone_size: -
d_call: TRBD2
j_call: TRBJ2-1
v_call: TRBV9

cdr3_aa: CASSPGQGNQPQHF
cdr3_nt: TGCGCCAGCAGCCCCGGACAGGGTAATCAGCCCCAGCATTTT
clone_size: -
d_call: TRBD1
j_call: TRBJ1-5
v_call: TRBV10-1

cdr3_aa: CASSISEGLDTQYF
cdr3_nt: TGTGCCAGTAGTATCAGTGAAGGCTTAGATACGCAGTATTTT
clone_size: -
d_call: -
j_call: TRBJ2-3
v_call: TRBV19

cdr3_aa: CASSFTARRPQHF
cdr3_nt: TGTGCCAGCAGTTTTACCGCGAGGAGGCCCCAGCATTTT
clone_size: -
d_call: -
j_call: TRBJ1-5
v_call: TRBV28

cdr3_aa: CASSYSSDSNQPQHF
cdr3_nt: TGTGCCAGCAGTTACTCCAGCGATAGCAATCAGCCCCAGCATTTT
clone_size: few
d_call: -
j_call: TRBJ1-5
v_call: TRBV6-5

cdr3_aa: CASSVGHWGTSNEKLFF
cdr3_nt: TGTGCCAGCAGCGTAGGGCATTGGGGCACGTCCAATGAAAAACTGTTTTTT
clone_size: -
d_call: -
j_call: TRBJ1-4
v_call: TRBV9

cdr3_aa: CASSESGGLETQYF
cdr3_nt: TGTGCCAGCAGTGAAAGTGGCGGTTTGGAGACCCAGTACTTC
clone_size: -
d_call: -
j_call: TRBJ2-5
v_call: TRBV25-1

cdr3_aa: CASSSRDTDTQYF
cdr3_nt: TGTGCCAGCAGTTCGCGGGACACAGATACGCAGTATTTT
clone_size: -
d_call: -
j_call: TRBJ2-3
v_call: TRBV11-3

cdr3_aa: CASSQGGLTDTQYF
cdr3_nt: TGTGCCAGCAGCCAGGGTGGACTCACAGATACGCAGTATTTT
clone_size: -
d_call: -
j_call: TRBJ2-3
v_call: TRBV5-4

cdr3_aa: CASSLYGVETQYF
cdr3_nt: TGTGCCAGCAGTTTATACGGCGTTGAGACCCAGTACTTC
clone_size: -
d_call: -
j_call: TRBJ2-5
v_call: TRBV27

cdr3_aa: CASSPGTGFITDTQYF
cdr3_nt: TGTGCCAGCAGCCCCGGGACAGGGTTCATCACAGATACGCAGTATTTT
clone_size: -
d_call: TRBD1
j_call: TRBJ2-3
v_call: TRBV7-9

cdr3_aa: CASSFGPNTEAFF
cdr3_nt: TGTGCCAGCAGCTTCGGCCCGAACACTGAAGCTTTCTTT
clone_size: -
d_call: -
j_call: TRBJ1-1
v_call: TRBV7-3

cdr3_aa: CAWRTVGGAFTSSGNTIYF
cdr3_nt: TGTGCCTGGAGGACAGTTGGGGGCGCGTTCACCTCCTCTGGAAACACCATATATTTT
clone_size: -
d_call: -
j_call: TRBJ1-3
v_call: TRBV30

cdr3_aa: CAISPSGGGEQYF
cdr3_nt: TGTGCCATCAGCCCCTCGGGAGGTGGCGAGCAGTACTTC
clone_size: -
d_call: TRBD2
j_call: TRBJ2-7
v_call: TRBV10-3

cdr3_aa: CASTTRETLHNSPLHF
cdr3_nt: TGTGCCAGCACAACCAGGGAAACACTTCATAATTCACCCCTCCACTTT
clone_size: -
d_call: -
j_call: TRBJ1-6
v_call: TRBV27

cdr3_aa: CASSPIGALNTEAFF
cdr3_nt: TGTGCCAGCAGTCCCATAGGGGCACTGAACACTGAAGCTTTCTTT
clone_size: -
d_call: -
j_call: TRBJ1-1
v_call: TRBV28

cdr3_aa: CASSPSSGISTDTQYF
cdr3_nt: TGCGCCAGCAGCCCCTCTAGCGGGATTTCAACAGATACGCAGTATTTT
clone_size: -
d_call: TRBD2
j_call: TRBJ2-3
v_call: TRBV5-1

cdr3_aa: CASSSDRGQPQHF
cdr3_nt: TGTGCCAGCAGTTCGGACAGGGGACAGCCCCAGCATTTT
clone_size: -
d_call: TRBD1
j_call: TRBJ1-5
v_call: TRBV28

cdr3_aa: CASSDMASSYEQYF
cdr3_nt: TGTGCCAGCTCCGACATGGCGAGCTCCTACGAGCAGTACTTC
clone_size: -
d_call: -
j_call: TRBJ2-7
v_call: TRBV18

cdr3_aa: CASSPSWTANYGYTF
cdr3_nt: TGTGCCAGCAGTCCCTCTTGGACAGCTAACTATGGCTACACCTTC
clone_size: -
d_call: -
j_call: TRBJ1-2
v_call: TRBV27

cdr3_aa: CASSLGGTGDQNGYTF
cdr3_nt: TGCGCCAGCAGCTTGGGCGGGACAGGAGATCAAAATGGCTACACCTTC
clone_size: -
d_call: TRBD1
j_call: TRBJ1-2
v_call: TRBV5-1

cdr3_aa: CASRQGPFRYEQYF
cdr3_nt: TGTGCCAGCAGACAGGGGCCTTTCCGCTACGAGCAGTACTTC
clone_size: -
d_call: TRBD1
j_call: TRBJ2-7
v_call: TRBV6-1

cdr3_aa: CASSEDRGNTIYF
cdr3_nt: TGCGCCAGCAGCGAAGACAGGGGAAACACCATATATTTT
clone_size: -
d_call: -
j_call: TRBJ1-3
v_call: TRBV5-1

cdr3_aa: CASSEEDGIAGKGYTF
cdr3_nt: TGTGCCAGCAGTGAAGAAGACGGGATTGCAGGGAAAGGCTACACCTTC
clone_size: -
d_call: -
j_call: TRBJ1-2
v_call: TRBV2

cdr3_aa: CASLRGSGRAGEQFF
cdr3_nt: TGTGCCAGCCTGAGGGGTAGCGGGAGGGCTGGTGAGCAGTTCTTC
clone_size: -
d_call: TRBD2
j_call: TRBJ2-1
v_call: TRBV7-6

cdr3_aa: CASSLATPGQGANIQYF
cdr3_nt: TGTGCCAGCTCACTAGCTACTCCGGGACAGGGGGCAAACATTCAGTACTTC
clone_size: -
d_call: TRBD1
j_call: TRBJ2-4
v_call: TRBV18

cdr3_aa: CASVIGAGTEAFF
cdr3_nt: TGTGCCAGTGTCATTGGGGCGGGCACTGAAGCTTTCTTT
clone_size: -
d_call: -
j_call: TRBJ1-1
v_call: TRBV28

cdr3_aa: CASKTSSGNTIYF
cdr3_nt: TGTGCCAGCAAGACTAGCTCTGGAAACACCATATATTTT
clone_size: -
d_call: -
j_call: TRBJ1-3
v_call: TRBV6-1

cdr3_aa: CASGHPNTGELFF
cdr3_nt: TGTGCCAGCGGACACCCGAACACCGGGGAGCTGTTTTTT
clone_size: few
d_call: -
j_call: TRBJ2-2
v_call: TRBV6-1

cdr3_aa: CAWQQGLSQRYTF
cdr3_nt: TGTGCCTGGCAACAGGGACTTTCACAAAGGTACACCTTC
clone_size: -
d_call: -
j_call: TRBJ1-2
v_call: TRBV30

cdr3_aa: CASSPLSYDVNTEAFF
cdr3_nt: TGTGCCAGCTCACCACTGTCGTACGACGTGAACACTGAAGCTTTCTTT
clone_size: once
d_call: -
j_call: TRBJ1-1
v_call: TRBV18

cdr3_aa: CASLDRGHRNEQFF
cdr3_nt: TGCGCCAGTTTGGACAGGGGGCATCGCAATGAGCAGTTCTTC
clone_size: -
d_call: TRBD1
j_call: TRBJ2-1
v_call: TRBV10-2

cdr3_aa: CASSVELNTEAFF
cdr3_nt: TGTGCCAGCAGTGTGGAACTGAACACTGAAGCTTTCTTT
clone_size: -
d_call: -
j_call: TRBJ1-1
v_call: TRBV2